Each of the 19 T cell receptor beta chains below was sequenced from the same sample in a study of T cells in women clearing cervical HPV infection. Produced via immunoSEQ multiplex PCR; TCRdb's table is partial and in-frame only. The sample has fewer than 30,000 clones. Sequenced: blood buffy coat. The receptors stem from a woman aged 18 to 69 with a cervical HPV16 infection that either progressed to CIN3+ or cleared (not recorded which).

A remark on this clone: With the read ending 3 residues before the CDR3 end, the germline J gene is used to fill in that end. This chain uses TRBV12-5 with TRBJ2-4; D may correspond to TRBD1 or TRBD2 (5 bases each). The CDR3 extends over 14 amino acids. CDR1 is LGHNT and CDR2 is FRNRAP in the germline V gene. CDR3 amino acids: CASGSTAGRGFQYF. The CDR3 DNA, read in part, is TGTGCTAGTGGTTCTACGGCAGGGAGAGGGTTT.

On this clone: The DNA ends 3 residues before the CDR3 does, and the rest of the CDR3 is filled in from the germline J gene. The rearrangement joins TRBV20-1 to TRBJ1-1; 7 nucleotides align to TRBD1. Germline lookup yields CDR1 DFQATT and CDR2 SNEGSKA (reference sequence). The CDR3 has 14 residues. Unmatched junction bases numbered 12, after V lost 7 bases and J lost 4 bases. The sequenced part of the CDR3 DNA is TGCAGTGGGACAGGACAGCTTTCTGGCACTGAA. As protein: CSGTGQLSGTE. The CDR3 as a whole reads CSGTGQLSGTEAFF.

On this clone itself: The CDR3 extends 3 residues past the end of the read, so its final part is completed from the germline J gene. The chain joins TRBV6-2 or TRBV6-3 to TRBJ2-7, with 9 bases aligning to TRBD1. Looked up from germline, CDR1 is MNHEY and CDR2 is SVGEGT. The V and J ends lost 0 bases and 1 base, in that order; junction bases with no gene match: 4. CDR3 length equals 16 residues. CDR3 residues: CASSYSRDRVSYEQYF. The part of the CDR3 DNA that was read is TGTGCCAGCAGTTACTCGCGGGACAGGGTGTCCTACGAG.

A note on this clone: One end of the junction fails to match germline, which may point to a read error. The read falls 3 residues short of the CDR3 end, and the missing part is taken from the germline J gene. The J gene is TRBJ2-3, the V gene TRBV18, with D perhaps assigned TRBD1 or TRBD2 (6 bases each). This CDR3 contains 16 residues. Germline V lookup: CDR1 KGHSH, CDR2 LQKENI. CDR3 loop: CASPPQGWRGQETQYF. CDR3 bases read: TGTGCCAGCCCACCACAGGGTTGGCGGGGCCAAGAGACG.

In the case of this clone: The read falls 3 residues short of the CDR3 end, and the missing part is taken from the germline J gene. The chain is built from TRBV13 and TRBJ1-2; D might be TRBD1 (5 bases). This CDR3 has 15 residues. Germline assignment: CDR1 PRHDT and CDR2 FYEKMQ (reference sequence). The part of the CDR3 DNA that was read is TGTGCCAGCAGCTTCTCGCGGGGGGGTTACAATGAC. The encoded protein is CASSFSRGGYND. The complete CDR3 protein is CASSFSRGGYNDYTF.

Comments on this clone: The DNA ends 3 residues before the CDR3 does, and the rest of the CDR3 is filled in from the germline J gene. The chain has TRBV7-9 and TRBJ2-3; 7 nucleotides agree with TRBD2. Per the germline V gene, CDR1 is SEHNR and CDR2 is FQNEAQ (reference sequence). J gave up 6 bases and V 1 base, and 4 bases lay outside the gene matches. The CDR3 spans 14 residues. The sequenced CDR3 bases are TGTGCCAGCAGCTTAGGGACTAGTGCGGATACG. Its translation: CASSLGTSADT. The entire CDR3 protein reads CASSLGTSADTQYF.

Notes on this clone: The CDR3 end is not reached by the read, which stops 3 residues before it; the germline J gene fills it in. The V call is TRBV11-2, the J call TRBJ1-1; 8 bases are shared with TRBD1. CDR1 and CDR2 from the germline V gene are SGHAT and FQNNGV. The CDR3 spans 15 residues. Here the CDR3 reads CASSLQGAGKNIAFF. The CDR3 DNA, read in part, is TGTGCCAGCAGCTTACAGGGGGCCGGCAAAAACATT.

On this clone itself: The sequenced fragment ends 3 residues before the CDR3 boundary, so the rest is inferred from the germline J gene. The genes are TRBV6-2 or TRBV6-3 and TRBJ2-2; the D is unclear. The CDR3 has 14 residues. The V end lost 5 bases, the J end lost 7 bases, and 14 bases lay between the germline ends. CDR1 MNHEY and CDR2 SVGEGT come from the germline V gene. The CDR3 DNA, read in part, is TGTGCCAGCAGTACCCCGCTATACGGCGGGGAG. Protein: CASSTPLYGGE. In full, the CDR3 reads CASSTPLYGGELFF.

With regard to this clone: Read coverage stops 3 residues before the CDR3 terminus; the germline J gene supplies the remainder. The chain carries TRBV10-3 and TRBJ2-4; 8 bases line up with TRBD1. Germline assignment: CDR1 ENHRY and CDR2 SYGVKD. This CDR3 has 15 amino acids. J lost 3 bases, V lost 5 bases, and 6 bases had no gene match. The sequenced CDR3 bases are TGTGCCATCAGTCAGGGACAGGATTACAAAAACATT. Amino acids: CAISQGQDYKNI. In full, the CDR3 reads CAISQGQDYKNIQYF.

With respect to this clone: The read ends 3 residues early relative to the CDR3; the germline J gene fills the gap. This chain links TRBV5-1 with TRBJ2-3, with TRBD2 identical over 8 bases. The CDR3 covers 15 residues. The V and J ends lost 7 bases and 2 bases, in that order; junction bases with no gene match: 9. Germline values: CDR1 SGHRS, CDR2 YFSETQ. CDR3 sequence: CASQPQLAVTDTQYF. The CDR3 bases that were read are TGCGCCAGCCAACCACAACTAGCGGTCACAGATACG.

About this clone: From the germline J gene comes the end of the CDR3, since the read stops 3 residues before it. This chain links TRBV6-1 with TRBJ1-2, with TRBD1 matching 8 bases. The CDR3 has 12 amino acids. The germline V gene encodes CDR1 MNHNS and CDR2 SASEGT. The sequenced CDR3 bases are TGTGCCAGCAGTGCACAGGGGGGGGGC. Amino acids: CASSAQGGG. The CDR3 as a whole reads CASSAQGGGYTF.

About this clone itself: The read ends 3 residues early relative to the CDR3; the germline J gene fills the gap. V usage is TRBV10-3 and J usage is TRBJ1-1; TRBD1 is a possible D gene (6 bases). The V gene's germline CDR1 is ENHRY and CDR2 SYGVKD. V was pared by 1 base and J by 0 bases, with 18 bases between. The CDR3 has 18 residues. The sequenced part of the CDR3 DNA is TGTGCCATCAGTGAGTTACAACAGGGAGGGAGCATGAACACTGAA. Protein product: CAISELQQGGSMNTE. The entire CDR3 is CAISELQQGGSMNTEAFF.

As to this clone: The missing CDR3 end, 3 residues past where the read stops, is filled in from the germline J gene. This chain links TRBV6-1 with TRBJ2-3; tentatively, D is TRBD1 (6 bases). V was trimmed by 4 bases and J by 3 bases, leaving 11 bases between them. There are 14 residues in the CDR3. Germline CDR1 and CDR2: MNHNS and SASEGT. CDR3 sequence: CASSAQGSTDTQYF. Partial CDR3 DNA: TGTGCCAGCAGTGCACAGGGAAGTACAGATACG.

Turning to this clone: The CDR3 extends 3 residues past the end of the read, so its final part is completed from the germline J gene. This chain links TRBV12-3 or TRBV12-4 with TRBJ2-1; D might be TRBD2 (5 bases). This CDR3 has 14 residues. V lost 7 bases, J lost 3 bases, and 13 bases lay in between. The part of the CDR3 DNA that was read is TGTGCCAGCACCGAGGGTATTATCTACAATGAG. It codes for CASTEGIIYNE. The full CDR3 sequence reads CASTEGIIYNEQFF.

Comment on this clone: The read ends 3 residues early relative to the CDR3; the germline J gene fills the gap. V is TRBV19 and J is TRBJ2-3; no clear D. CDR3 length: 14 residues. The germline V gene has CDR1 LNHDA and CDR2 SQIVND (reference sequence). The CDR3 loop reads CASSTQAPYETQYF. Incomplete CDR3 DNA: TGTGCCAGTAGCACTCAAGCCCCATATGAGACG.

As concerns this clone: From the germline J gene comes the end of the CDR3, since the read stops 3 residues before it. This chain links TRBV18 with TRBJ1-6, with D perhaps matching TRBD1 (6 bases). The germline gives CDR1 KGHSH, CDR2 LQKENI. This CDR3 region has 16 residues. Between the trimmed V and J ends, which lost 6 bases and 7 bases, there was a span of 19 bases. CDR3: CASSPTQAGENSPLHF. The covered CDR3 bases are TGTGCCAGCTCCCCAACCCAGGCAGGGGAAAATTCACCC.

To note about this clone: Read data end 3 residues before the CDR3 end; the end is taken from the germline J gene. V usage is TRBV11-1 and J usage is TRBJ2-7; TRBD1 aligns across 9 bases. The trim removed 5 bases at V and 2 bases at J, leaving 7 bases unmatched. The germline CDR1 and CDR2 sequences are SGHAT and FQDESV (reference sequence). The CDR3 extends over 15 amino acids. The sequenced CDR3 bases are TGTGCCAGCAGCACAACGGACAGGGGCGCCTACGAG. This codes for CASSTTDRGAYE. The entire CDR3 protein reads CASSTTDRGAYEQYF.

Of note for this clone: Read coverage stops 3 residues before the CDR3 terminus; the germline J gene supplies the remainder. The rearrangement links TRBV6-1 to TRBJ1-2, with 7 bases fitting TRBD1. This CDR3 has 17 amino acids. Losses at the gene ends were 1 base for V and 1 base for J; bases not matched to a gene: 9. The V gene's germline CDR1 is MNHNS and CDR2 SASEGT. CDR3 sequence reads: CASSEDRGGVSNYGYTF. CDR3 DNA, as far as it was read: TGTGCCAGCAGTGAAGACAGGGGAGGTGTGAGTAACTATGGC.

With regard to this clone: The CDR3 is cut off 3 residues early in the read; its end comes from the germline J gene. This rearrangement joins TRBV20-1 to TRBJ1-2, with 8 bases fitting TRBD1. The CDR3 runs to 18 residues. Per germline, CDR1 DFQATT and CDR2 SNEGSKA (reference sequence). The DNA read from the CDR3 is TGCAGTGCTAGAGACCCGGACAGGGCCTTCCGTTACTCAAGCCAC. It encodes CSARDPDRAFRYSSH. The CDR3 in its entirety is CSARDPDRAFRYSSHYTF.